Shown below are 14 T cell receptor beta chains from a single sample sequenced in a study of response to subunit inactivated influenza vaccine. TCRdb used MiXCR to reprocess the RT-PCR reads, holding one entry per CDR3 protein. The top ten hold about 11% of the sample, which has under 850,000 distinct CDR3 sequences, about 18% seen once. The source material was PBMCs from blood, sampled 4 to 6 days after vaccination. The source is a middle-aged man who received an inactivated influenza vaccine.

The V gene is TRBV6-2 or TRBV6-3, the J gene TRBJ1-5; D not certain. Germline values: CDR1 MNHEY, CDR2 SVGEGT. CDR3 length equals 14 residues. V dropped 5 bases and J dropped 7 bases, with 15 bases sitting between them. The CDR3 DNA reads TGTGCCAGCAGTCCGGGCCGCGGGAAACAGCCCCAGCATTTT. Its translation: CASSPGRGKQPQHF.

This clonotype showed up many times. The V and J genes are TRBV2 and TRBJ2-3; the D is unclear. The CDR3 sequence is 13 residues long. The germline V gene has CDR1 SNHLY and CDR2 FYNNEI. The V end was cut by 2 bases, the J end by 3 bases, with 6 bases between. CDR3 residues: CASSETATDTQYF. The CDR3 DNA sequence: TGTGCCAGCAGTGAAACGGCGACAGATACGCAGTATTTT.

The chain is built from TRBV4-2 and TRBJ2-1; TRBD2 agrees at 9 bases. The CDR3 consists of 16 residues. CDR1 and CDR2 (germline): LGHNA, YNFKEQ. With V trimmed by 3 bases and J by 0 bases, 3 bases remained unmatched. CDR3 region: CASSQGSGSSYNEQFF. The CDR3 nucleotides read TGTGCCAGCAGCCAGGGTAGCGGGAGCTCCTACAATGAGCAGTTCTTC.

In the case of this clonotype: One junction end disagrees with the germline gene, perhaps due to a read error. V and J are TRBV6-8 and TRBJ2-1; TRBD2 might be the D (5 bases). The CDR3 runs 15 residues. CDR1 is MNHGY and CDR2 is SAAAGT in the germline V gene. The CDR3 DNA reads as TGTGCCAGCAGGCCCCATCTAGCCGGGTCCAATGGGCAGTTCTTC. Residues: CASRPHLAGSNGQFF.

The rearrangement uses TRBV12-3 or TRBV12-4 and TRBJ2-2, with D unclear. V was cut by 2 bases and J by 4 bases, with 5 bases left in between. The CDR3 is made up of 13 amino acids. The CDR3 protein is CASSLPGTGELFF. CDR3 bases: TGTGCCAGCAGTTTACCGGGCACCGGGGAGCTGTTTTTT.

V is TRBV2 and J is TRBJ1-1; D unclear. Per the germline V gene, CDR1 is SNHLY and CDR2 is FYNNEI. CDR3 size: 15 residues. V was shortened by 6 bases and J by 2 bases, with 16 bases between the two germline ends. CDR3 region: CASSRSQVSNTEAFF. DNA for the CDR3: TGTGCCAGCAGCCGAAGCCAGGTCTCCAACACTGAAGCTTTCTTT.

This chain connects TRBV7-9 to TRBJ2-7; D not certain. The germline gives CDR1 SEHNR, CDR2 FQNEAQ (reference sequence). The CDR3 sequence is 14 residues long. V lost 1 base to trimming and J lost 2 bases, with 9 bases between them. CDR3 sequence reads: CASSLEWYPYEQYF. The CDR3 nucleotides are TGTGCCAGCAGCTTAGAATGGTACCCCTACGAGCAGTACTTC.

This clonotype was observed a few times. V and J are TRBV6-1 and TRBJ1-1, with D tentatively TRBD1 (6 bases). The V end was cut by 9 bases, the J end by 3 bases, with 20 bases between. CDR1 and CDR2 (germline): MNHNS, SASEGT. The CDR3 consists of 15 residues. CDR3 nucleotide sequence: TGTGCCAGTTTTCGTTTCCCGGAGGGGGACACTGAAGCTTTCTTT. Translated, it gives CASFRFPEGDTEAFF.

In this sample, this clonotype turned up many times. The chain joins TRBV5-6 to TRBJ2-1; 9 bases line up with TRBD2. CDR1 SGHDT and CDR2 YYEEEE come from the germline V gene. Losses at the gene ends were 0 bases for V and 4 bases for J; bases not matched to a gene: 14. The CDR3 is 19 amino acids. The DNA of the CDR3 is TGTGCCAGCAGCTTGGTTGAGTGGAGGACTAGCGTAGTATACAATGAGCAGTTCTTC. Its translation: CASSLVEWRTSVVYNEQFF.

This clonotype was picked up many times. The chain employs TRBV27 and TRBJ2-1; 10 positions agree with TRBD1. V was clipped by 4 bases and J by 3 bases; unmatched bases: 3. CDR3 size: 15 residues. Per the germline V gene, CDR1 is MNHEY and CDR2 is SMNVEV (reference sequence). The CDR3 protein is CASSSGTGVYNEQFF. Here the CDR3 DNA reads TGTGCCAGCAGTTCCGGGACAGGGGTCTACAATGAGCAGTTCTTC.

The chain recombines TRBV7-3 with TRBJ2-7; a possible D gene is TRBD1 (6 bases). Germline CDR1 reads SGHTA; CDR2 reads FQGTGA. This CDR3 has 15 amino acids. The germline V and J ends were trimmed by 3 bases and 1 base, with 13 bases remaining between them. The CDR3 loop reads CASSFLRTGSYEQYF. The CDR3 DNA reads as TGTGCCAGCAGCTTTCTGAGAACAGGGTCCTACGAGCAGTACTTC.

There are a few counts of this clonotype. The chain employs TRBV15 and TRBJ1-5; possibly TRBD1 for D (6 bases). The CDR3 loop spans 13 amino acids. The germline V gene has CDR1 LNHNV and CDR2 YYDKDF (reference sequence). Trimming pared 3 bases from V and 13 bases from J, leaving 16 bases between. This chain's CDR3 is CATSRIHTGQQHF. The CDR3 DNA reads as TGTGCCACCAGCAGGATACATACAGGGCAGCAGCATTTT. The whole variable domain, remainder taken from reference TRBV15 and TRBJ1-5, is DAMVIQNPRYQVTQFGKPVTLSCSQTLNHNVMYWYQQKSSQAPKLLFHYYDKDFNNEADTPDNFQSRRPNTSFCFLDIRSPGLGDTAMYLCATSRIHTGQQHFGDGTRLSIL.

This chain links TRBV28 with TRBJ2-2; a possible D gene is TRBD2 (6 bases). Trimming pared 8 bases from V and 2 bases from J, leaving 12 bases between. The CDR3 spans 14 residues. Germline-derived CDR1 and CDR2 are MDHEN and SYDVKM. CDR3 sequence reads: CASLRDFNTGELFF. The CDR3 bases are TGTGCCAGCCTACGGGACTTTAACACCGGGGAGCTGTTTTTT.

This chain uses TRBV18 with TRBJ2-7, with 11 positions matching TRBD2. The trim removed 5 bases at V and 5 bases at J, leaving 17 bases unmatched. Germline lookup yields CDR1 KGHSH and CDR2 LQKENI. The CDR3 has 18 residues. The CDR3 region is CASSERLAGRSEGHEQYF. In DNA, the CDR3 is TGTGCCAGCTCAGAGAGACTAGCGGGGAGATCGGAGGGCCACGAGCAGTACTTC.